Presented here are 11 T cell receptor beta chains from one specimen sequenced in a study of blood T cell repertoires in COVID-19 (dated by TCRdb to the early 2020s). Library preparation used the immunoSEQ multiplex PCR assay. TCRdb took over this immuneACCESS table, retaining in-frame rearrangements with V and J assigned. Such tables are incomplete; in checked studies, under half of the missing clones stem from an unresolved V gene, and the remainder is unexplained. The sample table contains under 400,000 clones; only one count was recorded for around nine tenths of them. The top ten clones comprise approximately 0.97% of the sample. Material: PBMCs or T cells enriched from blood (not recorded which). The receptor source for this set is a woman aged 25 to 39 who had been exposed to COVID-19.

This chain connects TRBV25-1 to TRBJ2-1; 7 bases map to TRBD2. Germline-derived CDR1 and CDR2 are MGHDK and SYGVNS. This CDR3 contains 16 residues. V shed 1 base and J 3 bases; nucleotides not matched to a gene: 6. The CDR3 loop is CASSEFRGSNYNEQFF. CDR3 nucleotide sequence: TGTGCCAGCAGTGAATTCCGCGGGAGCAACTACAATGAGCAGTTCTTC.

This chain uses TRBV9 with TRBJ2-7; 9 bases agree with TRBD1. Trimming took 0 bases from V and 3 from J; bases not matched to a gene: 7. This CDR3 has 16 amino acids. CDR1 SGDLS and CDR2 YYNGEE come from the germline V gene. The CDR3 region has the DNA TGTGCCAGCAGCGTAGGTTCGGGACAGGGTCGCTACGAGCAGTACTTC. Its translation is CASSVGSGQGRYEQYF.

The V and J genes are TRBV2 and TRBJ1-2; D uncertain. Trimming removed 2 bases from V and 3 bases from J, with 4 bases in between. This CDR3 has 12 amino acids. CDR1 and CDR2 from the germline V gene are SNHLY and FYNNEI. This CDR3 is CASSEQDYGYTF. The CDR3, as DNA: TGTGCCAGCAGTGAACAGGACTATGGCTACACCTTC. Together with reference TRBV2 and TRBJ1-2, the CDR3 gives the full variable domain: EPEVTQTPSHQVTQMGQEVILRCVPISNHLYFYWYRQILGQKVEFLVSFYNNEISEKSEIFDDQFSVERPDGSNFTLKIRSTKLEDSAMYFCASSEQDYGYTFGSGTRLTVV.

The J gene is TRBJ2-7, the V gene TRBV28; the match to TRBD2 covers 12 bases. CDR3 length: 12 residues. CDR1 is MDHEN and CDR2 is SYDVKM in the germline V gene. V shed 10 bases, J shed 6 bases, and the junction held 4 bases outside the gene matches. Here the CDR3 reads CATRLAGVEQYF. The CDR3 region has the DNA TGTGCCACCCGACTAGCGGGAGTCGAGCAGTACTTC.

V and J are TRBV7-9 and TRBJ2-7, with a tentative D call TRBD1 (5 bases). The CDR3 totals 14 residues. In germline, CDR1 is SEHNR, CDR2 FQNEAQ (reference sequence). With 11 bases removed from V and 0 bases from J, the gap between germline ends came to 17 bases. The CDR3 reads CASSLTDSSYEQYF. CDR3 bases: TGTGCCTCCAGCTTAACCGACAGCTCCTACGAGCAGTACTTC.

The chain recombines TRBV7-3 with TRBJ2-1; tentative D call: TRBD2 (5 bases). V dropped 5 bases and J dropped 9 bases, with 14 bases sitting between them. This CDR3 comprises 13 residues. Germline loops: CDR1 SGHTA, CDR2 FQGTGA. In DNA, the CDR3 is TGTGCCAGCAGCCCCGGAGGACCAGGTGAGCAGTTCTTC. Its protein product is CASSPGGPGEQFF.

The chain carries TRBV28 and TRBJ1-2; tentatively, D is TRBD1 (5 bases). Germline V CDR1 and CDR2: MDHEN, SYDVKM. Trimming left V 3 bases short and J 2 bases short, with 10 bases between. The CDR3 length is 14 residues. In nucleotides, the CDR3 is TGTGCCAGCAGTTTTCCAGGGCACAACTATGGCTACACCTTC. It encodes CASSFPGHNYGYTF.

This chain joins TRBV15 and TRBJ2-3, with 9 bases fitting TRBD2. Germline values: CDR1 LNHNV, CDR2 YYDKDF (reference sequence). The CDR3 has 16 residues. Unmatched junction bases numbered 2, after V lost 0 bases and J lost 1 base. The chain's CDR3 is CATSRERLAGTDTQYF. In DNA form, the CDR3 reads TGTGCCACCAGCAGAGAAAGACTAGCGGGCACAGATACGCAGTATTTT.

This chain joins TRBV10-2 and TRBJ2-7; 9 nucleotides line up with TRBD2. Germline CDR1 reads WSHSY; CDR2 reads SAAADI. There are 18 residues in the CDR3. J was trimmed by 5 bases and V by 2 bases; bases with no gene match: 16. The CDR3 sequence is CASSERLAGIFPRNEQYF. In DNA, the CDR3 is TGCGCCAGCAGTGAGAGGCTAGCGGGGATCTTCCCTAGGAACGAGCAGTACTTC.

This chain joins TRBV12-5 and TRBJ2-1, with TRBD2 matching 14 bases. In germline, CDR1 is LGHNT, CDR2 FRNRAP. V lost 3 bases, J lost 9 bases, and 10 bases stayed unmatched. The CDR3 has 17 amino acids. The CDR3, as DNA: TGTGCTAGTGGTTTCACCGCGACTAGCGGGAGGGCCAGTGAGCAGTTCTTC. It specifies CASGFTATSGRASEQFF.

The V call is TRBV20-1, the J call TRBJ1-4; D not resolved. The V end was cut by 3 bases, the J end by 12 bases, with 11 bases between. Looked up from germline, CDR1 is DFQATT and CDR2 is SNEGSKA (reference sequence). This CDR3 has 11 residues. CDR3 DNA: TGCAGTGCTAGGGCTTACCCCGAACTGTTTTTT. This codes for CSARAYPELFF.